Many counts were recorded for the clone carrying this TCR beta chain. The antigen remains unidentified. Study outcomes and limitations: Tumor memory CD4+ T cell TCR gene usage was found to cluster with blood and lymph node memory CD4+ cells and with lymph node naive CD4+ cells.

After constant-region reverse-primer amplification, full-length variable regions underwent semi-nested PCR with Nested Universal Primer A. Each CDR3 protein gets one entry after TCRdb re-called the 5' RACE reads with MiXCR. The data contain roughly 64,000 distinct CDR3 sequences, approximately 23% of them singletons. The memory fraction was CD4+CD45RO+CD25- cells. Germline-derived CDR1 and CDR2 are SGHVS and FNYEAQ. V was pared by 1 base and J by 11 bases, with 9 bases between. The CDR3 spans 12 residues. This receptor was taken from a female donor with breast cancer. The sequenced material came from memory CD4+ T cells sorted from a lymph node. Subset reported: memory CD4+ T cells, CD4+CD45RO+CD25-. The chain combines TRBV7-6 with TRBJ1-5, with D possibly being TRBD1 (5 bases). Written as DNA, the CDR3 is TGTGCCAGCAGCTTAGAGGGGAGGTCCCAGCATTTT. As protein: CASSLEGRSQHF.